What follows are 6 T cell receptor beta chains derived from one specimen sequenced in a study of blood T cell repertoires in COVID-19 (TCRdb year 2020). Preparation of the library involved the immunoSEQ multiplex PCR assay. Entries here come from immuneACCESS through TCRdb and include only in-frame sequences with V and J called. Some clones fail to appear in such tables; in the studies checked, an unresolved V gene covers under half of the shortfall, and the cause of the remainder is unknown. Recorded for this sample are 240,000 or so clones; over 75% of them occurred a single time. The ten largest clones add up to 1.9% of the sample. The material sequenced was peripheral blood. These receptors originate from a man under 40 who had recovered from COVID-19.

This clone was found once. J is TRBJ2-7 and V is TRBV21-1; the D call of TRBD1 is as the table states it, not checked on the DNA. TRBV21-1 is marked as a pseudogene. This CDR3 region has 12 residues. The CDR3 here is CARGDREDEQYV. In DNA, the CDR3 is TGTGCCAGGGGGGACAGGGAGGACGAGCAGTACGTC.

V gene TRBV10-3 combines with J gene TRBJ1-5, with D hard to call. Deletions cut 0 bases from V and 1 base from J, with 16 bases between. The length of the CDR3 is 18 residues. CDR1 ENHRY and CDR2 SYGVKD come from the germline V gene. CDR3 in amino acids: CAISESSASLPSNQPQHF. The DNA of the CDR3 is TGTGCCATCAGTGAGTCTTCAGCTAGTCTTCCGAGCAATCAGCCCCAGCATTTT.

The V gene is TRBV28, the J gene TRBJ1-1, with D possibly matching TRBD1 (6 bases). Trimming took 6 bases from V and 0 from J, leaving 17 bases between them. The V gene's germline CDR1 is MDHEN and CDR2 SYDVKM. The CDR3 is 16 amino acids. CDR3 region: CASSLQGEWMNTEAFF. CDR3 nucleotides: TGTGCCAGCAGCCTACAGGGAGAGTGGATGAACACTGAAGCTTTCTTT.

The CDR3 sequence is CASKVRAEAFF. The CDR3 coding sequence is TGTGCCAGTAAGGTCAGGGCTGAAGCTTTCTTT. V is TRBV19 and J is TRBJ1-1; D might be TRBD1 (5 bases). V shed 7 bases and J shed 6 bases, with 9 bases lying between them. There are 11 residues in the CDR3. Germline loops: CDR1 LNHDA, CDR2 SQIVND (reference sequence).

This clone was detected only a few times. This chain connects TRBV10-3 to TRBJ2-1; 7 bases match TRBD2. CDR1 ENHRY and CDR2 SYGVKD come from the germline V gene. With V trimmed by 2 bases and J by 4 bases, 11 bases remained unmatched. The CDR3 is 17 residues long. CDR3 DNA sequence: TGTGCCATCAGTGAGAGGTCTAGCGGTGACTATTACAATGAGCAGTTCTTC. Residues: CAISERSSGDYYNEQFF.

The chain employs TRBV18 and TRBJ2-4; D unresolved. The V end lost 6 bases, the J end lost 1 base, and 10 bases lay between the germline ends. This CDR3 spans 14 amino acids. Germline lookup yields CDR1 KGHSH and CDR2 LQKENI. CDR3 sequence (DNA): TGTGCCAGCTCCCCTACCGCTGCCAAAAACATTCAGTACTTC. Amino acid sequence: CASSPTAAKNIQYF.